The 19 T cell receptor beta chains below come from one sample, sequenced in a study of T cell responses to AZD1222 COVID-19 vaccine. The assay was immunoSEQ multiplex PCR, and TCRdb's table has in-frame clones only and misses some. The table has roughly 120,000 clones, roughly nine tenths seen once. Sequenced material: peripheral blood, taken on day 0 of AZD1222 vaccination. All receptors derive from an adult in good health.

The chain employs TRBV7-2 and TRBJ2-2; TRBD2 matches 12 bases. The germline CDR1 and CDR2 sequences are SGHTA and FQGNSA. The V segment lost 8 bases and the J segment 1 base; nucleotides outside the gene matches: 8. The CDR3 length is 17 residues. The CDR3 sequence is CASVPPGLAGNTGELFF. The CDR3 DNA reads TGTGCCAGCGTCCCGCCGGGACTAGCGGGGAACACCGGGGAGCTGTTTTTT.

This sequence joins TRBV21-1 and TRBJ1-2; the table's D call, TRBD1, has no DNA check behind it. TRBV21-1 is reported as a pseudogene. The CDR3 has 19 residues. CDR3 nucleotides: TGTGCCAGCAGCAAATTGCGACAACGACGGTTCCAGGTTCACTATGGCTACACCTTC. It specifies CASSKLRQRRFQVHYGYTF.

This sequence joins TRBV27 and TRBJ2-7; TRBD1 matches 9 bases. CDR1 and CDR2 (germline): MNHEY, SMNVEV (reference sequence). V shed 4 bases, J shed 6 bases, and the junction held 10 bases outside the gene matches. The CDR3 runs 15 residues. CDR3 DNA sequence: TGTGCCAGCAGTTCACGGGACAGGGAGAGAGGCGAGCAGTACTTC. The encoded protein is CASSSRDRERGEQYF.

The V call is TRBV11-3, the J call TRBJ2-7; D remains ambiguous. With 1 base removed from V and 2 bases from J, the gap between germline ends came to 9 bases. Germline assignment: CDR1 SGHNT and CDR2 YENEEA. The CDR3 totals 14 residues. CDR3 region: CASSLGGRAYEQYF. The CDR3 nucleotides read TGTGCCAGCAGCTTAGGTGGACGAGCCTACGAGCAGTACTTC.

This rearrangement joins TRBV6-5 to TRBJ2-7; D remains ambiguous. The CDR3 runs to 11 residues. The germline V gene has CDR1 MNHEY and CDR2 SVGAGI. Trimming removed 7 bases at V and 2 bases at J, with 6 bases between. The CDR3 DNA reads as TGTGCCAGCACCACACCCTACGAGCAGTACTTC. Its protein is CASTTPYEQYF.

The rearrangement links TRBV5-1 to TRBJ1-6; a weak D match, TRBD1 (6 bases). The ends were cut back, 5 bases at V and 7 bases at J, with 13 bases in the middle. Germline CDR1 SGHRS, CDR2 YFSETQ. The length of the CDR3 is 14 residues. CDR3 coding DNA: TGCGCCAGCAGGACCGCTACAGGGAATTCACCCCTCCACTTT. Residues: CASRTATGNSPLHF.

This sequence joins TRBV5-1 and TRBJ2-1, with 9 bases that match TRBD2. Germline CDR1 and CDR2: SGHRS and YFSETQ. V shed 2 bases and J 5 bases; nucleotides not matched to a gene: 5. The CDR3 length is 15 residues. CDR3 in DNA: TGCGCCAGCAGCTTCGGCGGGGGGGCGGACAATGAGCAGTTCTTC. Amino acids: CASSFGGGADNEQFF.

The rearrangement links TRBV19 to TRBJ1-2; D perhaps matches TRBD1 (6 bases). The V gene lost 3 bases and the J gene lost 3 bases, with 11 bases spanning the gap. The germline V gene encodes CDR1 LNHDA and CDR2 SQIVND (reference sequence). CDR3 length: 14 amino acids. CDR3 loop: CASSIFRGDYGYTF. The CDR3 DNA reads TGTGCCAGTAGTATCTTCAGGGGCGACTATGGCTACACCTTC.

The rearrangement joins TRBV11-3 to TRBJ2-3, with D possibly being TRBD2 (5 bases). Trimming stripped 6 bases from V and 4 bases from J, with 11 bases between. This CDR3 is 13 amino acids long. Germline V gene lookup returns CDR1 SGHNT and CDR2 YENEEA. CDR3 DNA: TGTGCCAGCAGGGGGATTAGCGCAGATACGCAGTATTTT. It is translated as CASRGISADTQYF.

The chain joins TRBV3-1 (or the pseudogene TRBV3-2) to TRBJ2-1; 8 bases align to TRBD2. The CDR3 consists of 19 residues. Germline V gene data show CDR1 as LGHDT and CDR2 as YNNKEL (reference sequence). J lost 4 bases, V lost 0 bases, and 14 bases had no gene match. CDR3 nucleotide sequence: TGTGCCAGCAGCCAAGATGGCCTGGTAGCGGGGTATGCTTACAATGAGCAGTTCTTC. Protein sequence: CASSQDGLVAGYAYNEQFF.

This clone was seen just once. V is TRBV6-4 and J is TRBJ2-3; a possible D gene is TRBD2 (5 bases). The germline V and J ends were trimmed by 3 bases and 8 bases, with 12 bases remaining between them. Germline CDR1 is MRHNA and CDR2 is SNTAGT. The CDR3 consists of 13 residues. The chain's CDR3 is CASSDELGRTQYF. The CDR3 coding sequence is TGTGCCAGCAGTGATGAACTAGGACGTACGCAGTATTTT.

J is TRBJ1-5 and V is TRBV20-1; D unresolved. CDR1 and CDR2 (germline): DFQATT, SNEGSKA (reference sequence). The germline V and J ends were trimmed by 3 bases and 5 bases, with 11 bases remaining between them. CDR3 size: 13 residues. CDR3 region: CSASQATYQPQHF. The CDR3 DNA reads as TGCAGTGCTAGTCAGGCCACCTATCAGCCCCAGCATTTT.

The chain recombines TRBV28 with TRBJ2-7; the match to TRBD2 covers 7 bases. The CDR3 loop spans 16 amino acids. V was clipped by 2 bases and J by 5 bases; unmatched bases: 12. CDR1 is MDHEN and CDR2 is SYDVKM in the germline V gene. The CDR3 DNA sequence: TGTGCCAGCAGTTTACCCGGGACTACTTCGCGTCACGAGCAGTACTTC. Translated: CASSLPGTTSRHEQYF.

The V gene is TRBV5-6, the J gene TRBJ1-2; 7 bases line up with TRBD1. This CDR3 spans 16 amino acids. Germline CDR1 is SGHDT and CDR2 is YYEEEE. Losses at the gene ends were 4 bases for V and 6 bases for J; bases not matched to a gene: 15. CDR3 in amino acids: CASSRSLARGLDGYTF. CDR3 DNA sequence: TGTGCCAGCAGCCGCTCATTGGCCAGGGGGTTGGATGGCTACACCTTC.

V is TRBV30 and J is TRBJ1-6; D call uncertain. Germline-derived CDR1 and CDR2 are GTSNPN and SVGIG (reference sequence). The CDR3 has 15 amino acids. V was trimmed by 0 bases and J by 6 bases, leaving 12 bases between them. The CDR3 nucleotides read TGTGCCTGGAGTGTAGGTCAGCAGTTTAATTCACCCCTCCACTTT. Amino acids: CAWSVGQQFNSPLHF.

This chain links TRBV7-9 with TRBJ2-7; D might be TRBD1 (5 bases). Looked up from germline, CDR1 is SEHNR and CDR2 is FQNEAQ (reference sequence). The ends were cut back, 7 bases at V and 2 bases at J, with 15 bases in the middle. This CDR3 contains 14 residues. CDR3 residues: CASTRRGRPYEQYF. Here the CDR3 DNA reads TGTGCCAGCACTCGAAGGGGCCGCCCCTACGAGCAGTACTTC. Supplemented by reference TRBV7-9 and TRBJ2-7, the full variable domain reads DTGVSQNPRHKITKRGQNVTFRCDPISEHNRLYWYRQTLGQGPEFLTYFQNEAQLEKSRLLSDRFSAERPKGSFSTLEIQRTEQGDSAMYLCASTRRGRPYEQYFGPGTRLTVT.

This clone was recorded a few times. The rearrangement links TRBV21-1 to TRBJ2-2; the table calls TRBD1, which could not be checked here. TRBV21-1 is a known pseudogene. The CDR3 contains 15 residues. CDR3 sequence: CASSSDIIRTGELFF. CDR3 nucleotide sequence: TGTGCCAGCAGCAGCGACATTATCCGCACCGGGGAGCTGTTTTTT.

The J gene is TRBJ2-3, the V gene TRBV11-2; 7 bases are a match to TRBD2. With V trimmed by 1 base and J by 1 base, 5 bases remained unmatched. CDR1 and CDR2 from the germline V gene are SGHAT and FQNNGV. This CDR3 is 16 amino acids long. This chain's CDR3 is CASSLVGGRGTDTQYF. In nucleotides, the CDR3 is TGTGCCAGCAGCTTAGTGGGGGGGAGGGGCACAGATACGCAGTATTTT. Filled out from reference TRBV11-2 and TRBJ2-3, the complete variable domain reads EAGVAQSPRYKIIEKRQSVAFWCNPISGHATLYWYQQILGQGPKLLIQFQNNGVVDDSQLPKDRFSAERLKGVDSTLKIQPAKLEDSAVYLCASSLVGGRGTDTQYFGPGTRLTVL.

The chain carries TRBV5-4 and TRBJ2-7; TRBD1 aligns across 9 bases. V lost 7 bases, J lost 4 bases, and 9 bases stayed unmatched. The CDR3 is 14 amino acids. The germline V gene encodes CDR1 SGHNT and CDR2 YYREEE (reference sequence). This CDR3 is CASHSWDRVYEQYF. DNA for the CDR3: TGTGCCAGCCACAGCTGGGACAGGGTATACGAGCAGTACTTC. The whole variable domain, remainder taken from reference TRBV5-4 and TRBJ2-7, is ETGVTQSPTHLIKTRGQQVTLRCSSQSGHNTVSWYQQALGQGPQFIFQYYREEENGRGNFPPRFSGLQFPNYSSELNVNALELDDSALYLCASHSWDRVYEQYFGPGTRLTVT.